Each of the 4 T cell receptor beta chains below was sequenced from the same sample in a study of human T cells and chemical hapten exposure. TCRdb processed the RACE reads anew with MiXCR; each CDR3 protein has one entry. The sample yields 150,000 to 200,000 distinct CDR3 sequences, under 30% seen once. The time point was: patch test 3, about 24 weeks after DPC sensitization. As to treatment: therapeutic diphenylcyclopropenone sensitization with weekly scalp DPC. The source material was whole blood, sampled in connection with sensitization to the hapten diphenylcyclopropenone (DPC). The receptor set was obtained from a woman aged 40 to 50 with alopecia areata. Some clones in this sample may be carry-over from other donors' samples.

This chain connects TRBV12-3 or TRBV12-4 to TRBJ2-7, with TRBD1 matching 7 bases. Trimming took 6 bases from V and 2 from J; bases not matched to a gene: 10. The CDR3 is made up of 15 amino acids. This CDR3 is CASRYMLGTAYEQYF. The CDR3 DNA reads TGTGCCAGCAGGTACATGCTGGGGACAGCCTACGAGCAGTACTTC.

In its sample, this clonotype was seen a few times. The chain employs TRBV29-1 and TRBJ2-5; D may correspond to TRBD1 or TRBD2 (5 bases each). With 4 bases removed from V and 10 bases from J, the gap between germline ends came to 16 bases. The CDR3 is made up of 12 amino acids. CDR1 and CDR2 from the germline V gene are SQVTM and ANQGSEA. CDR3 residues: CSVGQEGWDQYF. CDR3 sequence (DNA): TGCAGCGTTGGTCAAGAGGGGTGGGACCAGTACTTC.

This clonotype was seen only a few times. This chain joins TRBV9 and TRBJ1-4; D is unclear. Germline V CDR1 and CDR2: SGDLS, YYNGEE. The CDR3 length is 14 residues. V dropped 4 bases and J dropped 0 bases, with 7 bases sitting between them. CDR3 nucleotide sequence: TGTGCCAGCAGCCAGAGTGCAACTAATGAAAAACTGTTTTTT. The encoded protein is CASSQSATNEKLFF.

The chain recombines TRBV28 with TRBJ2-7, with a possible D match to TRBD2 (5 bases). The CDR3 has 12 residues. V lost 7 bases and J lost 2, with 9 bases in between. Germline CDR1 and CDR2: MDHEN and SYDVKM. The CDR3 protein is CASMKGAYEQYF. The CDR3, as DNA: TGTGCCAGCATGAAGGGAGCCTACGAGCAGTACTTC.